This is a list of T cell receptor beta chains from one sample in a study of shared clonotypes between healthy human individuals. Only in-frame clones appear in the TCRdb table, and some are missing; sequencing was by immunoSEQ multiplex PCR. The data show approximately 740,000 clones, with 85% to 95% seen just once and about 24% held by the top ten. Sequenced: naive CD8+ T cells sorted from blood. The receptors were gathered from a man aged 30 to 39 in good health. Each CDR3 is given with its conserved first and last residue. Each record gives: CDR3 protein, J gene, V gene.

CDR3 protein: CASKPSRQGFYNEQFF
J gene: TRBJ2-1
V gene: TRBV19

CDR3 protein: CASVGETRGVDGYTF
J gene: TRBJ1-2
V gene: TRBV13

CDR3 protein: CASSHRDRESNEKLFF
J gene: TRBJ1-4
V gene: TRBV11-2

CDR3 protein: CASSGLHTDTQYF
J gene: TRBJ2-3
V gene: TRBV6-6

CDR3 protein: CASSLAVAGANTGELFF
J gene: TRBJ2-2
V gene: TRBV7-9

CDR3 protein: CASSLEANTEAFF
J gene: TRBJ1-1
V gene: TRBV7-9

CDR3 protein: CKQGALGETQYF
J gene: TRBJ2-5
V gene: TRBV23-1

CDR3 protein: CASSELADASYEQYF
J gene: TRBJ2-7
V gene: TRBV2

CDR3 protein: CASSGRGRGTDTQYF
J gene: TRBJ2-3
V gene: TRBV27

CDR3 protein: CASSLVGRGKETQYF
J gene: TRBJ2-5
V gene: TRBV7-9

CDR3 protein: CASSQAGRASYEQYF
J gene: TRBJ2-7
V gene: TRBV4-1

CDR3 protein: CASSLRASGYEQYF
J gene: TRBJ2-7
V gene: TRBV4-1

CDR3 protein: CASSPPERTYNEQFF
J gene: TRBJ2-1
V gene: TRBV7-3

CDR3 protein: CASSPTGWGLATYNEQFF
J gene: TRBJ2-1
V gene: TRBV11-2

CDR3 protein: CSVVHLNTEAFF
J gene: TRBJ1-1
V gene: TRBV29-1

CDR3 protein: CASSSTSGRDTDTQYF
J gene: TRBJ2-3
V gene: TRBV7-9

CDR3 protein: CATSGASGTPNTGELFF
J gene: TRBJ2-2
V gene: TRBV15

CDR3 protein: CASSVTGIFGDEQYF
J gene: TRBJ2-7
V gene: TRBV13

CDR3 protein: CASSKTEAETQYF
J gene: TRBJ2-5
V gene: TRBV5-6

CDR3 protein: CASRDRGKETQYF
J gene: TRBJ2-5
V gene: TRBV2

CDR3 protein: CSVNRANTGELFF
J gene: TRBJ2-2
V gene: TRBV29-1